These 18 T cell receptor beta chains came from one sample sequenced in a study of blood T cell repertoires in COVID-19. Data came from immunoSEQ multiplex PCR; TCRdb stores just in-frame clones and leaves some out. The sample holds 110,000 to 150,000 clones, roughly 86% seen once. Sequenced sample: peripheral blood. Receptors were obtained from a man between 65 and 85 years old with acute or convalescent COVID-19.

The chain uses TRBV5-1 and TRBJ2-1, with TRBD2 matching 9 bases. There are 15 residues in the CDR3. Germline assignment: CDR1 SGHRS and CDR2 YFSETQ. The junction had 6 bases not matched to a gene; V was cut back by 4 bases and J by 4 bases. CDR3 coding DNA: TGCGCCAGCAGCACCGCGGGGGGGCCTTACAATGAGCAGTTCTTC. Protein sequence: CASSTAGGPYNEQFF.

V usage is TRBV7-6 and J usage is TRBJ2-7; D perhaps matches TRBD1 (6 bases). The germline V gene has CDR1 SGHVS and CDR2 FNYEAQ. This CDR3 has 15 residues. The ends were cut back, 2 bases at V and 7 bases at J, with 18 bases in the middle. The CDR3 bases are TGTGCCAGCAGCTTACGGTCGACAGGCCAGGGGGAGCAGTACTTC. This gives the protein CASSLRSTGQGEQYF.

Only one count was recorded for this clone. J is TRBJ2-3 and V is TRBV5-6, with a tentative D call TRBD2 (5 bases). V was cut by 2 bases and J by 4 bases, with 20 bases left in between. The CDR3 consists of 17 residues. Per the germline V gene, CDR1 is SGHDT and CDR2 is YYEEEE. As DNA, the CDR3 is TGTGCCAGCAGCTTCGCCGTTACTAGGACCTCAGCAGATACGCAGTATTTT. Translation: CASSFAVTRTSADTQYF.

V and J are TRBV29-1 and TRBJ2-2, with TRBD1 identical over 8 bases. CDR1 is SQVTM, CDR2 ANQGSEA, per germline. V lost 7 bases, J lost 0 bases, and 4 bases stayed unmatched. The CDR3 spans 14 residues. CDR3 DNA sequence: TGCAGCGGACAGGGGCGGACGAACACCGGGGAGCTGTTTTTT. Translation: CSGQGRTNTGELFF.

The chain links TRBV10-2 to TRBJ1-5; tentative D call: TRBD1 (6 bases). V was trimmed by 3 bases and J by 2 bases, leaving 11 bases between them. Germline CDR1 WSHSY, CDR2 SAAADI. The CDR3 runs to 15 residues. This CDR3 reads CASSDRAGGNQPQHF. The DNA for the CDR3 is TGCGCCAGCAGTGATAGGGCAGGGGGCAATCAGCCCCAGCATTTT.

The V and J genes are TRBV28 and TRBJ2-7; 10 nucleotides agree with TRBD1. CDR1 and CDR2 from the germline V gene are MDHEN and SYDVKM. The CDR3 runs 17 residues. V gave up 3 bases and J gave up 5 bases; unmatched junction bases: 13. The CDR3 coding sequence is TGTGCCAGCAGTTTTGCCCCAACCGGGACAGGGGAGAACGAGCAGTACTTC. Translating it yields CASSFAPTGTGENEQYF.

The chain employs TRBV12-2 and TRBJ1-5. TRBV12-2 is a pseudogene. This CDR3 is built from 14 residues. The CDR3 is CASRLVAANQPQHF. The CDR3 DNA reads TGTGCAAGTCGCTTAGTAGCCGCAAATCAGCCCCAGCATTTT.

The J gene is TRBJ1-2, the V gene TRBV7-2; D gene ambiguous. The CDR3 consists of 15 residues. V lost 4 bases to trimming and J lost 4 bases, with 16 bases between them. Germline loops: CDR1 SGHTA, CDR2 FQGNSA. CDR3 nucleotides: TGTGCCAGCAGCTCCTCAACGGGTCCGGGCTATGGCTACACCTTC. Its translation is CASSSSTGPGYGYTF.

This chain connects TRBV5-6 to TRBJ1-2; the D is unclear. From germline, CDR1 is SGHDT and CDR2 YYEEEE. The CDR3 contains 12 residues. The V end lost 4 bases, the J end lost 5 bases, and 9 bases lay between the germline ends. The CDR3 bases are TGTGCCAGCAGCGAGAACGGGTATGGCTACACCTTC. Its protein is CASSENGYGYTF. The full variable domain, rest sourced from reference TRBV5-6 and TRBJ1-2, is DAGVTQSPTHLIKTRGQQVTLRCSPKSGHDTVSWYQQALGQGPQFIFQYYEEEERQRGNFPDRFSGHQFPNYSSELNVNALLLGDSALYLCASSENGYGYTFGSGTRLTVV.

This rearrangement joins TRBV19 to TRBJ1-5; 9 bases align to TRBD1. The CDR3 is 17 residues long. Germline-derived CDR1 and CDR2 are LNHDA and SQIVND (reference sequence). The V gene end was trimmed by 0 bases and the J gene end by 4 bases; junction bases not matched to a gene: 7. Written as DNA, the CDR3 is TGTGCCAGTAGTATAGAAGGGGGACAGGGTGGAAATCAGCCCCAGCATTTT. Translation: CASSIEGGQGGNQPQHF.

This chain joins TRBV5-1 and TRBJ2-1, with D perhaps TRBD2 (6 bases). The CDR3 length is 15 residues. V was cut by 5 bases and J by 0 bases, with 12 bases left in between. Germline loops: CDR1 SGHRS, CDR2 YFSETQ. The CDR3 is CASREGPNSYNEQFF. The CDR3 DNA sequence: TGCGCCAGCAGGGAGGGCCCCAACTCCTACAATGAGCAGTTCTTC.

This rearrangement joins TRBV27 to TRBJ1-5; 8 positions match TRBD1. Germline V CDR1 and CDR2: MNHEY, SMNVEV (reference sequence). Trimming at V came to 1 base and at J to 0 bases, leaving 17 bases not matched to a gene. The CDR3 is 21 amino acids. The CDR3 DNA reads as TGTGCCAGCAGTTTATGGGGCCGGCGGACAGGGACGCTGAATAGCAATCAGCCCCAGCATTTT. This sequence encodes CASSLWGRRTGTLNSNQPQHF.

The chain carries TRBV19 and TRBJ1-1; the match to TRBD1 covers 7 bases. Per germline, CDR1 LNHDA and CDR2 SQIVND (reference sequence). The length of the CDR3 is 13 residues. V shed 4 bases, J shed 8 bases, and the junction held 7 bases outside the gene matches. CDR3 in DNA: TGTGCCAGTAGTACTGACAGGGCTGTAGAAGCTTTCTTT. Translated: CASSTDRAVEAFF.

J is TRBJ2-7 and V is TRBV19; TRBD1 matches at 9 bases. This CDR3 contains 15 residues. In germline, CDR1 is LNHDA, CDR2 SQIVND (reference sequence). The ends lost 5 bases at V and 2 bases at J; junction bases unmatched: 7. In DNA, the CDR3 is TGTGCCAGTAGTCCTAGACAGGGGGGACCCTACGAGCAGTACTTC. Protein: CASSPRQGGPYEQYF. Full variable domain (remainder filled in from reference TRBV19 and TRBJ2-7): DGGITQSPKYLFRKEGQNVTLSCEQNLNHDAMYWYRQDPGQGLRLIYYSQIVNDFQKGDIAEGYSVSREKKESFPLTVTSAQKNPTAFYLCASSPRQGGPYEQYFGPGTRLTVT.

The rearrangement joins TRBV15 to TRBJ2-7; D is uncertain. Germline V gives CDR1 LNHNV, CDR2 YYDKDF (reference sequence). The germline V and J ends were trimmed by 0 bases and 2 bases, with 11 bases remaining between them. There are 15 residues in the CDR3. DNA of the CDR3: TGTGCCACCAGCAGAGATCGCGGCGTAGCCTACGAGCAGTACTTC. Translation gives CATSRDRGVAYEQYF.

The chain uses TRBV28 and TRBJ1-2; D remains unclear. Germline V gene sequence: CDR1 MDHEN, CDR2 SYDVKM. Between the trimmed V and J ends, which lost 4 bases and 4 bases, there was a span of 13 bases. The CDR3 is made up of 14 amino acids. The CDR3 here is CASSSSPGTYGYTF. The CDR3 nucleotides read TGTGCCAGCAGTTCCTCTCCGGGAACCTATGGCTACACCTTC.

V is TRBV5-1 and J is TRBJ1-2; 7 bases match TRBD1. Germline values: CDR1 SGHRS, CDR2 YFSETQ. The length of the CDR3 is 13 residues. V shed 0 bases, J shed 9 bases, and the junction held 5 bases outside the gene matches. Here the CDR3 DNA reads TGCGCCAGCAGCTTGGAACAGGGGATGAGCTACACCTTC. Its translation: CASSLEQGMSYTF.

The chain couples TRBV9 to TRBJ2-5; TRBD2 might be the D (6 bases). Per the germline V gene, CDR1 is SGDLS and CDR2 is YYNGEE. The CDR3 is made up of 16 amino acids. V was shortened by 3 bases and J by 1 base, with 16 bases between the two germline ends. CDR3 loop: CASSAMGGFLQETQYF. The CDR3 DNA reads as TGTGCCAGCAGCGCGATGGGGGGTTTCCTCCAAGAGACCCAGTACTTC.